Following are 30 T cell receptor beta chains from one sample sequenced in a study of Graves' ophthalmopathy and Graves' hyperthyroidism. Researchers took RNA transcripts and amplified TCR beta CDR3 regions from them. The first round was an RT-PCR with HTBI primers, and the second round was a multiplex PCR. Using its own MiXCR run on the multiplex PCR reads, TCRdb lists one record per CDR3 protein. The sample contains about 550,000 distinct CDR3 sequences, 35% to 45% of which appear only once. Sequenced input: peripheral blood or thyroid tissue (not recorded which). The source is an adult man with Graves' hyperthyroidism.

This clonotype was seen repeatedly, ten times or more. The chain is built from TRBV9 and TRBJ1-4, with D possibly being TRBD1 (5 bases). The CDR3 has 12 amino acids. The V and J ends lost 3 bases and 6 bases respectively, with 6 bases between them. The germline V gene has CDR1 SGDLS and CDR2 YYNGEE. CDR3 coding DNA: TGTGCCAGCAGCGGCAGGGATGAAAAACTGTTTTTT. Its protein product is CASSGRDEKLFF. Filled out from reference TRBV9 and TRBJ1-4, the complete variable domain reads DSGVTQTPKHLITATGQRVTLRCSPRSGDLSVYWYQQSLDQGLQFLIQYYNGEERAKGNILERFSAQQFPDLHSELNLSSLELGDSALYFCASSGRDEKLFFGSGTQLSVL.

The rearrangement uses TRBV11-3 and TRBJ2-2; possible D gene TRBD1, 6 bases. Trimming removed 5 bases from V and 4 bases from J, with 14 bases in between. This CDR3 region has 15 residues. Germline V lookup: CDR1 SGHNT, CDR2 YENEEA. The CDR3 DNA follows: TGTGCCAGCAGCCAGGGGCAGCCGGGCACCGGGGAGCTGTTTTTT. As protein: CASSQGQPGTGELFF.

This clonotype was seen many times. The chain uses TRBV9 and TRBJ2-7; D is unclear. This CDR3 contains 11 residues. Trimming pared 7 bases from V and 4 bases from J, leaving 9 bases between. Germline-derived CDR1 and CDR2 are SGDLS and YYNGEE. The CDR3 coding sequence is TGTGCCAGCGGCCGAGGATACGAGCAGTACTTC. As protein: CASGRGYEQYF.

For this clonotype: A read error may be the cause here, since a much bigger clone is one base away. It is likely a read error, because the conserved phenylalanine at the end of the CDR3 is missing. CDR3 residues: CASSLTRGPEKLFL. The CDR3 region has the DNA TGTGCCAGCAGCTTAACCCGGGGTCCTGAAAAACTGTTTCTT. This chain uses TRBV7-9 with TRBJ1-4; unclear D gene. V shed 2 bases and J shed 7 bases, with 11 bases lying between them. In germline, CDR1 is SEHNR, CDR2 FQNEAQ (reference sequence). CDR3 length: 14 residues.

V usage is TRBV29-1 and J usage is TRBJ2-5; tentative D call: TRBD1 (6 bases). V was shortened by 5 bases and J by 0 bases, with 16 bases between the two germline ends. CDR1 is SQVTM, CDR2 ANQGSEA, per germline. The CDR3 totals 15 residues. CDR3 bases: TGCAGCGTTATCCCCAGGGGCAGGAACCAAGAGACCCAGTACTTC. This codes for CSVIPRGRNQETQYF.

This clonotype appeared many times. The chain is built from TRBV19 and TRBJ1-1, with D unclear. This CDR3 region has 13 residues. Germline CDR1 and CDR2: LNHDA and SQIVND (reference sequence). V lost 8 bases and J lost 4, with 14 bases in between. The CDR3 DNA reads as TGTGCCAGTCGATCGAGTGGGGTCACTGAAGCTTTCTTT. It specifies CASRSSGVTEAFF.

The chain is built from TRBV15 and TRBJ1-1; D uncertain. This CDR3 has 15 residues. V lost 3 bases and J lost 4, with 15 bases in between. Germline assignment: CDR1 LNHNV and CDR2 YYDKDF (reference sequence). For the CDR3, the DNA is TGTGCCACCAGCAGCCAAGCCTTGGCGGTCACTGAAGCTTTCTTT. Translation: CATSSQALAVTEAFF.

CDR3 protein: CAISESGGAGNTIYF. The CDR3 nucleotides read TGTGCCATCAGTGAGTCAGGGGGTGCTGGAAACACCATATATTTT. The chain couples TRBV10-3 to TRBJ1-3; a possible D gene is TRBD1 (6 bases). Trimming cost V 0 bases and J 2 bases, with 8 bases left between them. The CDR3 length is 15 residues. Germline V lookup: CDR1 ENHRY, CDR2 SYGVKD.

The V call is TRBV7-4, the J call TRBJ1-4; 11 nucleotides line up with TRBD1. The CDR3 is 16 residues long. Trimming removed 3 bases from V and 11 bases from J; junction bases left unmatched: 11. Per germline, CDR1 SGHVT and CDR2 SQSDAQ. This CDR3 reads CASSFRDRGALGKLFF. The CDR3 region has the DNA TGTGCCAGCAGCTTCCGGGACAGGGGGGCTCTTGGGAAACTGTTTTTT.

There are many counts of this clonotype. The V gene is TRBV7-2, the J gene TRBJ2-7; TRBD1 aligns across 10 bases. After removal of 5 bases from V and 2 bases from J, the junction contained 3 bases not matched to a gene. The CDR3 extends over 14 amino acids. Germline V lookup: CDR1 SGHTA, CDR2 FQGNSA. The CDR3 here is CASSQGTGAYEQYF. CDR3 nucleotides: TGTGCCAGCAGCCAAGGGACAGGGGCCTACGAGCAGTACTTC. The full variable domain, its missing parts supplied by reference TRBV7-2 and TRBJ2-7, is GAGVSQSPSNKVTEKGKDVELRCDPISGHTALYWYRQSLGQGLEFLIYFQGNSAPDKSGLPSDRFSAERTGGSVSTLTIQRTQQEDSAVYLCASSQGTGAYEQYFGPGTRLTVT.

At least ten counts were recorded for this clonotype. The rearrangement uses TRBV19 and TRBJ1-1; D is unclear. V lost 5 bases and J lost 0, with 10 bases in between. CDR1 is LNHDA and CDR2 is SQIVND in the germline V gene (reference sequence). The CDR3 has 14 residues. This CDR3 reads CASSVDTMNTEAFF. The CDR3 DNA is TGTGCCAGTAGTGTCGACACCATGAACACTGAAGCTTTCTTT.

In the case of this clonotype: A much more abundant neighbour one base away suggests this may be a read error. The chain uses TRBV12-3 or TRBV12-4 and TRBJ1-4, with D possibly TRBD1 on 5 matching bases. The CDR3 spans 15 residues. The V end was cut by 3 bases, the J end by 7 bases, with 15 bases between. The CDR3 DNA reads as TGTGCCAGCAGTTTCAGGGCCGGGGGTAGTGAAAAACTGTTTTTT. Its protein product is CASSFRAGGSEKLFF.

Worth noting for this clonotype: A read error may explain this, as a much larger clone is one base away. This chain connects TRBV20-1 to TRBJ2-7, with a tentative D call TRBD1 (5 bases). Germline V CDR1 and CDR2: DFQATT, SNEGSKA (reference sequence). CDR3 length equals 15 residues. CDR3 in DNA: TGCAGTGCTGGAGATTCATCAGTAGTAGGGGTCGAGCAGTACTTC. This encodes CSAGDSSVVGVEQYF.

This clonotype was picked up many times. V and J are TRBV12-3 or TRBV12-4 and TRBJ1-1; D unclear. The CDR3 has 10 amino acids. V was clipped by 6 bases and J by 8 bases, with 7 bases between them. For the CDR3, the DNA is TGTGCCAGCAGGGGTAGGGAAGCTTTCTTT. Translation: CASRGREAFF.

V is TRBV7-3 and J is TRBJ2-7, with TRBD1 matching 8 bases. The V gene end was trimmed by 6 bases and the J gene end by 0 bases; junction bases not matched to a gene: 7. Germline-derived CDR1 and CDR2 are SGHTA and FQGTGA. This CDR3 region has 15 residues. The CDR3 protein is CASRRQGQPSYEQYF. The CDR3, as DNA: TGTGCCAGCAGGCGACAGGGGCAACCCTCCTACGAGCAGTACTTC.

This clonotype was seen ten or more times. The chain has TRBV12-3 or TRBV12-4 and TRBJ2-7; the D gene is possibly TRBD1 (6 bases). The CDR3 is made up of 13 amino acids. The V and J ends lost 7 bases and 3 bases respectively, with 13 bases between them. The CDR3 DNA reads TGTGCCAGCACCTTCTCAGGGGTCTACGAGCAGTACTTC. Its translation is CASTFSGVYEQYF.

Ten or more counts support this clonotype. CDR3 loop: CASSLAREGETQYF. DNA of the CDR3: TGTGCCAGCAGCTTAGCCCGGGAAGGAGAGACCCAGTACTTC. The chain joins TRBV7-9 to TRBJ2-5; a possible D gene is TRBD2 (5 bases). Germline-derived CDR1 and CDR2 are SEHNR and FQNEAQ (reference sequence). V was trimmed by 0 bases and J by 4 bases, leaving 9 bases between them. CDR3 length: 14 amino acids.

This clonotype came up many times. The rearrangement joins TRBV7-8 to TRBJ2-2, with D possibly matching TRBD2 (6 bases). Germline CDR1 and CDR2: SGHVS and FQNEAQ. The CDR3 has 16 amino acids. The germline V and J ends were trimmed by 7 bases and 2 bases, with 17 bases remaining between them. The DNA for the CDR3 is TGTGCCAGCATCTCACCGGGACTCCGTAACACCGGGGAGCTGTTTTTT. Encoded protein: CASISPGLRNTGELFF.

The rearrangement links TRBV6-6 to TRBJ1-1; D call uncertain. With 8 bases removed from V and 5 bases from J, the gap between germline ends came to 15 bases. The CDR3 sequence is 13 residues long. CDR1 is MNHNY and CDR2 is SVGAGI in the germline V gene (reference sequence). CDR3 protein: CASGSTLGTEAFF. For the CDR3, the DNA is TGTGCCAGCGGCAGTACACTGGGAACTGAAGCTTTCTTT.

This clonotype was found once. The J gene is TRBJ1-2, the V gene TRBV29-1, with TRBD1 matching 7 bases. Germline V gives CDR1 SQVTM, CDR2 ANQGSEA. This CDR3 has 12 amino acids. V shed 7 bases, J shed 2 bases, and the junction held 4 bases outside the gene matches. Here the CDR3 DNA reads TGCAGCGGGGGACAGACAAACTATGGCTACACCTTC. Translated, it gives CSGGQTNYGYTF.

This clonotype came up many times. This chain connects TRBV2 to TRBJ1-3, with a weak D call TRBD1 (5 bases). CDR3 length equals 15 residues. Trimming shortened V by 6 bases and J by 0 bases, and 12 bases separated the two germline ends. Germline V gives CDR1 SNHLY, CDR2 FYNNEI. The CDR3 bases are TGTGCCAGCAGACAGGCGACCTCCTCTGGAAACACCATATATTTT. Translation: CASRQATSSGNTIYF.

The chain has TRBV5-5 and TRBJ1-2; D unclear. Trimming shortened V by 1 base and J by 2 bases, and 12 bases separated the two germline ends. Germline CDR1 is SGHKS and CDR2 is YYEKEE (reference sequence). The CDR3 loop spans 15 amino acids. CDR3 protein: CASSLTGWENYGYTF. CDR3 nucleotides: TGTGCCAGCAGCTTGACCGGGTGGGAGAACTATGGCTACACCTTC.

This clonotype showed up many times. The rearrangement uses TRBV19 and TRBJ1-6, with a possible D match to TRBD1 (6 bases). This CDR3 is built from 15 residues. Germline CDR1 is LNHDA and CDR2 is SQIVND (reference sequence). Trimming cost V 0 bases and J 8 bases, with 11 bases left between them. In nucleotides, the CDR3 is TGTGCCAGTAGTATAGATGATAGGGGGGATTCACCCCTCCACTTT. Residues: CASSIDDRGDSPLHF.

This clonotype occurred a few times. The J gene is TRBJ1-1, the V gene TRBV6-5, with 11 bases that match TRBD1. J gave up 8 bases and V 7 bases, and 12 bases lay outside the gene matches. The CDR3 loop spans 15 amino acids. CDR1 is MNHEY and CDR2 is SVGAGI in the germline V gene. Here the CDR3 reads CASTPRTGGSGEAFF. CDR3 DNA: TGTGCCAGCACTCCGCGGACAGGGGGCAGCGGGGAAGCTTTCTTT.

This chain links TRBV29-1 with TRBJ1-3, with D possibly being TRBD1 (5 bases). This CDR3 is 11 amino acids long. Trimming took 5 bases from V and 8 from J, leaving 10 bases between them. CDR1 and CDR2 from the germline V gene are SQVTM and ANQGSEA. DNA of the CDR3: TGCAGCGTTCCCAGAGGGGACACCATATATTTT. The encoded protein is CSVPRGDTIYF.

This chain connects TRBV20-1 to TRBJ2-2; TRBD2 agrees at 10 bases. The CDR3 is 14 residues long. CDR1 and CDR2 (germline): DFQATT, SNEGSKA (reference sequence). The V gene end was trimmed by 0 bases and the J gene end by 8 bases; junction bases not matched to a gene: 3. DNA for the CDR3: TGCAGTGCTAGAGATCTGACTAGCGGGGGGGAGCTGTTTTTT. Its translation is CSARDLTSGGELFF.

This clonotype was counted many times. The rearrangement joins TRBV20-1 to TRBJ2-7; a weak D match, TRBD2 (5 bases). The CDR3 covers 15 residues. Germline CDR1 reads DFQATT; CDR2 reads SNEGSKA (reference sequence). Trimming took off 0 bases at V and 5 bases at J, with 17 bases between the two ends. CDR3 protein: CSARDGQIGIHEQYF. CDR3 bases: TGCAGTGCTAGAGACGGGCAGATCGGGATCCACGAGCAGTACTTC.

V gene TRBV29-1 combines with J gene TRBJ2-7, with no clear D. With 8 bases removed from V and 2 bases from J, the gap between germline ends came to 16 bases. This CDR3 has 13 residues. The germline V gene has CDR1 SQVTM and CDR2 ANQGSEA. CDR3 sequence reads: CSPTFRQPYEQYF. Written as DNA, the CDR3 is TGCAGCCCCACGTTTAGGCAGCCCTACGAGCAGTACTTC.

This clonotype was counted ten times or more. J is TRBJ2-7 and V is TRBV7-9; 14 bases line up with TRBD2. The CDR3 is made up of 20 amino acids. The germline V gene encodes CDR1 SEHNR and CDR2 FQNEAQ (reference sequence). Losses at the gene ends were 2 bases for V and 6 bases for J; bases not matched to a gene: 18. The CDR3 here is CASSLYHGLAGGGVAGEQYF. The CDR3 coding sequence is TGTGCCAGCAGCTTATATCACGGACTAGCGGGAGGTGGTGTCGCCGGCGAGCAGTACTTC. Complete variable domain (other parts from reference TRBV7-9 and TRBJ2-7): DTGVSQNPRHKITKRGQNVTFRCDPISEHNRLYWYRQTLGQGPEFLTYFQNEAQLEKSRLLSDRFSAERPKGSFSTLEIQRTEQGDSAMYLCASSLYHGLAGGGVAGEQYFGPGTRLTVT.

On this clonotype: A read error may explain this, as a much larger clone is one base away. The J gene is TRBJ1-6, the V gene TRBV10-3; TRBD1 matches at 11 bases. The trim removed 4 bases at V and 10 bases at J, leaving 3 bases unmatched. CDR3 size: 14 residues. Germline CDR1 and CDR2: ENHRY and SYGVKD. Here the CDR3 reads CAISVDRGLSPLHF. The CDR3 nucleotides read TGTGCCATCAGTGTGGACAGGGGGCTCTCACCCCTCCACTTT.